The next 8 T cell receptor beta chains were all read from a single sample in a study of shared clonotypes between healthy human individuals. This table comes from immunoSEQ multiplex PCR, and its TCRdb copy is limited to in-frame clones, with some not included. The data show 2 million to 2.5 million clones, with approximately 96% seen just once and more than 0.1% held by the top ten. What was sequenced was naive CD4+ T cells sorted from blood. Noted subset: CD45RA+ positively selected. Source of these receptors: a man between 18 and 35 years old in good health.

The chain employs TRBV5-1 and TRBJ2-7; TRBD2 matches at 9 bases. The CDR3 is 15 residues long. Trimming cost V 4 bases and J 3 bases; bases outside gene matches: 8. The germline V gene encodes CDR1 SGHRS and CDR2 YFSETQ. CDR3 in amino acids: CASSPVAGVGYEQYF. The CDR3 nucleotides are TGCGCCAGCAGCCCAGTAGCGGGAGTCGGCTACGAGCAGTACTTC.

This chain links TRBV10-2 with TRBJ2-7; TRBD1 agrees at 10 bases. Per germline, CDR1 WSHSY and CDR2 SAAADI. This CDR3 is built from 13 residues. V lost 6 bases to trimming and J lost 6 bases; unmatched junction nucleotides: 5. In nucleotides, the CDR3 is TGCGCCAGCAGCCCCGACAGGGGGCCCGAGCAGTACTTC. Protein product: CASSPDRGPEQYF.

The chain recombines TRBV10-1 with TRBJ2-5, with D hard to call. The V end lost 0 bases, the J end lost 1 base, and 12 bases lay between the germline ends. The CDR3 length is 16 residues. Per the germline V gene, CDR1 is WNHNN and CDR2 is SYGVQD (reference sequence). The CDR3 loop is CASSESQQPLQETQYF. CDR3 in DNA: TGCGCCAGCAGTGAGTCTCAACAGCCACTCCAAGAGACCCAGTACTTC.

Turning to this clone: Other DNA variants within this sample encode the same CDR3. This chain connects TRBV6-6 to TRBJ1-2; D is possibly TRBD1 (5 bases). V lost 5 bases and J 8 bases, leaving 9 bases between the germline ends. CDR3 length equals 11 residues. Germline loops: CDR1 MNHNY, CDR2 SVGAGI (reference sequence). The CDR3 spells CASSREGGYTF. The CDR3 nucleotides read TGTGCCAGCAGTCGTGAGGGGGGCTACACCTTC.

The chain links TRBV10-1 to TRBJ1-3; D is undetermined. The germline V gene encodes CDR1 WNHNN and CDR2 SYGVQD (reference sequence). V lost 0 bases, J lost 0 bases, and 6 bases lay in between. This CDR3 has 15 amino acids. CDR3 coding DNA: TGCGCCAGCAGTGAGTCCCCACGCTCTGGAAACACCATATATTTT. It translates to CASSESPRSGNTIYF.

The chain employs TRBV30 and TRBJ2-7, with D perhaps TRBD2 (6 bases). Per germline, CDR1 GTSNPN and CDR2 SVGIG (reference sequence). The CDR3 spans 11 residues. With 4 bases removed from V and 7 bases from J, the gap between germline ends came to 11 bases. CDR3 nucleotides: TGTGCCTGGAATAGGGACTGGGAGCAGTACTTC. Translated: CAWNRDWEQYF.

The chain has TRBV4-1 and TRBJ1-1; no reliable D call. V was cut by 0 bases and J by 4 bases, with 12 bases left in between. Germline CDR1 reads MGHRA; CDR2 reads YSYEKL. The CDR3 is 15 residues long. In DNA, the CDR3 is TGCGCCAGCAGCCAAGAAGAGGCTAGGAGCACTGAAGCTTTCTTT. Translation gives CASSQEEARSTEAFF.

The genes are TRBV2 and TRBJ1-1; TRBD1 matches at 9 bases. From germline, CDR1 is SNHLY and CDR2 FYNNEI. The CDR3 consists of 16 residues. V shed 5 bases and J 2 bases; nucleotides not matched to a gene: 9. The CDR3 DNA reads as TGTGCCAGCAGTCAAGGGGCGACAGGGGGTAACACTGAAGCTTTCTTT. Amino acid sequence: CASSQGATGGNTEAFF.